The 23 T cell receptor beta chains in this list originate from one sample, sequenced in a study of vaccination and CD4 T cells after COVID-19. Treatment reported: approximately nine-day PBMC culture with coronavirus spike peptide pools or control peptides (ViraFEST assay). Their antigens remain unidentified. Scientists ran DNA taken from cultured CD4+ T cells through the Oncomine TCR Beta short-read assay for sequencing. MiXCR, applied by TCRdb to the PCR reads, yields one record per CDR3 protein. In the table there are about 20,000 distinct CDR3 sequences, 20% to 25% of which are singletons. The sequenced sample consisted of cultured CD4+ T cells from blood. The receptor set was obtained from a human donor with COVID-19.

This clonotype has only a few counts. The V and J genes are TRBV5-1 and TRBJ2-7, with 11 bases that match TRBD1. Germline CDR1 is SGHRS and CDR2 is YFSETQ. V was pared by 1 base and J by 12 bases, with 9 bases of the junction left unmatched. The length of the CDR3 is 14 residues. The CDR3 loop reads CASSLMGQGERWYF. The CDR3 DNA follows: TGCGCCAGCAGCTTGATGGGACAGGGGGAGAGATGGTACTTC.

CDR3 nucleotides: TGTGCCAGCAGCTGGACAGGGGGCTCTGGGGCCAACGTCCTGACTTTC. It translates to CASSWTGGSGANVLTF. The chain couples TRBV7-9 to TRBJ2-6; 10 nucleotides align to TRBD1. The CDR3 totals 16 residues. V lost 4 bases to trimming and J lost 0 bases; unmatched junction nucleotides: 0. Per the germline V gene, CDR1 is SEHNR and CDR2 is FQNEAQ (reference sequence).

The chain links TRBV5-1 to TRBJ1-2, with a possible D match to TRBD1 (5 bases). The CDR3 has 13 residues. V lost 0 bases and J 6 bases, leaving 9 bases between the germline ends. Germline V gives CDR1 SGHRS, CDR2 YFSETQ. The CDR3 region is CASSLGGSDGYTF. The CDR3 coding sequence is TGCGCCAGCAGCTTGGGGGGGTCTGATGGCTACACCTTC.

This clonotype appeared a few times. The chain combines TRBV20-1 with TRBJ2-7; D ambiguous. This CDR3 has 12 residues. Trimming left V 3 bases short and J 2 bases short, with 8 bases between. Germline V gives CDR1 DFQATT, CDR2 SNEGSKA (reference sequence). CDR3 in DNA: TGCAGTGCTAGCGGGTTGACCTACGAGCAGTACTTC. Protein sequence: CSASGLTYEQYF.

The V and J genes are TRBV24-1 and TRBJ2-7, with D unresolved. The CDR3 runs 14 residues. Trimming stripped 4 bases from V and 0 bases from J, with 9 bases between. Germline V gene data show CDR1 as KGHDR and CDR2 as SFDVKD. This CDR3 reads CATSDHRVSYEQYF. For the CDR3, the DNA is TGTGCCACCAGTGACCACCGGGTCTCCTACGAGCAGTACTTC.

There are a few counts of this clonotype. The V and J genes are TRBV7-9 and TRBJ2-3; 10 nucleotides line up with TRBD2. V was pared by 5 bases and J by 4 bases, with 6 bases of the junction left unmatched. The CDR3 length is 15 residues. From germline, CDR1 is SEHNR and CDR2 FQNEAQ (reference sequence). CDR3 sequence reads: CASSPTSGVPDTQYF. The DNA for the CDR3 is TGTGCCAGCAGCCCTACTAGCGGGGTGCCAGATACGCAGTATTTT. The full variable domain, with the rest looked up from reference TRBV7-9 and TRBJ2-3, is DTGVSQNPRHKITKRGQNVTFRCDPISEHNRLYWYRQTLGQGPEFLTYFQNEAQLEKSRLLSDRFSAERPKGSFSTLEIQRTEQGDSAMYLCASSPTSGVPDTQYFGPGTRLTVL.

In this sample, this clonotype is medium-sized. The chain combines TRBV20-1 with TRBJ1-5; TRBD1 matches at 7 bases. The CDR3 totals 14 residues. V lost 0 bases, J lost 2 bases, and 1 base stayed unmatched. Germline CDR1 and CDR2: DFQATT and SNEGSKA (reference sequence). CDR3 residues: CSARDTGGNQPQHF. In DNA form, the CDR3 reads TGCAGTGCTAGAGATACAGGGGGCAATCAGCCCCAGCATTTT.

This clonotype was recorded a few times. The V and J genes are TRBV2 and TRBJ2-7; TRBD1 agrees at 7 bases. Germline V gene data show CDR1 as SNHLY and CDR2 as FYNNEI. J was trimmed by 6 bases and V by 2 bases; bases with no gene match: 10. There are 15 residues in the CDR3. The CDR3 DNA sequence: TGTGCCAGCAGTGAACTGGGACAGAAGGGCCGCGAGCAGTACTTC. It codes for CASSELGQKGREQYF.

This clonotype has a handful of counts. This chain joins TRBV5-6 and TRBJ2-5, with D perhaps matching TRBD2 (6 bases). The CDR3 is 16 residues long. V was pared by 1 base and J by 0 bases, with 13 bases between. The V gene's germline CDR1 is SGHDT and CDR2 YYEEEE. CDR3 residues: CASSLFASANQETQYF. In DNA form, the CDR3 reads TGTGCCAGCAGCTTGTTTGCTAGCGCGAACCAAGAGACCCAGTACTTC.

The chain combines TRBV7-8 with TRBJ2-7; D unclear. V shed 5 bases and J shed 0 bases, with 5 bases lying between them. This CDR3 region has 12 residues. Germline V gene lookup returns CDR1 SGHVS and CDR2 FQNEAQ. Here the CDR3 DNA reads TGTGCCAGCAGCACGAGCTCCTACGAGCAGTACTTC. Its translation is CASSTSSYEQYF. Full variable domain (remainder filled in from reference TRBV7-8 and TRBJ2-7): GAGVSQSPRYKVAKRGQDVALRCDPISGHVSLFWYQQALGQGPEFLTYFQNEAQLDKSGLPSDRFFAERPEGSVSTLKIQRTQQEDSAVYLCASSTSSYEQYFGPGTRLTVT.

The J gene is TRBJ2-5, the V gene TRBV10-3; 10 bases map to TRBD2. Per germline, CDR1 ENHRY and CDR2 SYGVKD. J was trimmed by 1 base and V by 2 bases; bases with no gene match: 4. The length of the CDR3 is 16 residues. The CDR3 loop reads CAISEIPSGGQETQYF. The CDR3 bases are TGTGCCATCAGTGAGATCCCTAGCGGGGGCCAAGAGACCCAGTACTTC.

Within the sample, this clonotype is medium-sized. This chain connects TRBV15 to TRBJ1-5; a weak D match, TRBD1 (5 bases). Trimming cost V 0 bases and J 1 base, with 10 bases left between them. Per the germline V gene, CDR1 is LNHNV and CDR2 is YYDKDF (reference sequence). This CDR3 spans 16 amino acids. DNA of the CDR3: TGTGCCACCAGCAGAGACAGGGAGAGGAGCAATCAGCCCCAGCATTTT. Translation gives CATSRDRERSNQPQHF. The full variable domain, completed using reference TRBV15 and TRBJ1-5, is DAMVIQNPRYQVTQFGKPVTLSCSQTLNHNVMYWYQQKSSQAPKLLFHYYDKDFNNEADTPDNFQSRRPNTSFCFLDIRSPGLGDTAMYLCATSRDRERSNQPQHFGDGTRLSIL.

This chain links TRBV9 with TRBJ2-1; the D gene could be TRBD1 or TRBD2 (5 bases each). Trimming took 5 bases from V and 6 from J, leaving 12 bases between them. Per the germline V gene, CDR1 is SGDLS and CDR2 is YYNGEE. The CDR3 has 13 residues. The CDR3 bases are TGTGCCAGCAGGGGACCCTACGGCAATGAGCAGTTCTTC. Translation gives CASRGPYGNEQFF. The full variable domain, completed using reference TRBV9 and TRBJ2-1, is DSGVTQTPKHLITATGQRVTLRCSPRSGDLSVYWYQQSLDQGLQFLIQYYNGEERAKGNILERFSAQQFPDLHSELNLSSLELGDSALYFCASRGPYGNEQFFGPGTRLTVL.

V and J are TRBV6-5 and TRBJ2-3; D not certain. Germline-derived CDR1 and CDR2 are MNHEY and SVGAGI. This CDR3 has 12 residues. V dropped 4 bases and J dropped 2 bases, with 4 bases sitting between them. The CDR3 sequence: CASSSVTDTQYF. CDR3 bases: TGTGCCAGCAGTTCGGTCACAGATACGCAGTATTTT.

V usage is TRBV4-1 and J usage is TRBJ1-1; D might be TRBD1 (5 bases). The germline gives CDR1 MGHRA, CDR2 YSYEKL. This CDR3 has 15 amino acids. V was clipped by 6 bases and J by 1 base, with 15 bases between them. This CDR3 is CASRQTGGGNTEAFF. DNA of the CDR3: TGCGCCAGCAGGCAAACAGGCGGAGGGAACACTGAAGCTTTCTTT.

The chain combines TRBV5-4 with TRBJ2-7; D is perhaps TRBD1 (5 bases). Germline CDR1 and CDR2: SGHNT and YYREEE (reference sequence). Trimming took off 0 bases at V and 6 bases at J, with 10 bases between the two ends. The CDR3 totals 13 residues. The CDR3 DNA reads TGTGCCAGCAGCTTGGTTGGTACAGGCGAGCAGTACTTC. This translates into CASSLVGTGEQYF. The variable domain in full, with the rest retrieved from reference TRBV5-4 and TRBJ2-7, is ETGVTQSPTHLIKTRGQQVTLRCSSQSGHNTVSWYQQALGQGPQFIFQYYREEENGRGNFPPRFSGLQFPNYSSELNVNALELDDSALYLCASSLVGTGEQYFGPGTRLTVT.

The gene calls are TRBV6-4 and TRBJ2-1; 9 nucleotides match TRBD2. The V segment lost 6 bases and the J segment 4 bases; nucleotides outside the gene matches: 7. CDR1 and CDR2 (germline): MRHNA, SNTAGT. The CDR3 has 15 amino acids. CDR3 loop: CASSVLAGSYNEQFF. CDR3 in DNA: TGTGCCAGCAGCGTGCTAGCGGGGAGTTACAATGAGCAGTTCTTC.

This rearrangement joins TRBV7-9 to TRBJ1-2, with a tentative D call TRBD1 (5 bases). V shed 4 bases and J shed 3 bases, with 15 bases lying between them. The CDR3 loop spans 15 amino acids. CDR1 SEHNR and CDR2 FQNEAQ come from the germline V gene (reference sequence). The CDR3 DNA reads TGTGCCAGCAGCTCGTACCAGGGTGATGACTATGGCTACACCTTC. Translating gives CASSSYQGDDYGYTF.

The J gene is TRBJ2-7, the V gene TRBV23-1; D is perhaps TRBD2 (5 bases). TRBV23-1 is an open reading frame whose function is uncertain. The V end was cut by 0 bases, the J end by 4 bases, with 10 bases between. CDR3 size: 14 residues. CDR3 nucleotides: TGCGCCAGCAGTCAATCGGCCGGGGAGTACGAGCAGTACTTC. Translating it yields CASSQSAGEYEQYF.

A note on this clonotype: At one of its ends the junction is not consistent with the germline gene, which may arise from a read error. V and J are TRBV5-3 and TRBJ2-7; weak D call: TRBD2 (5 bases). TRBV5-3 is given ORF status, its function remaining uncertain. This CDR3 is 13 amino acids long. DNA for the CDR3: TGTGCCAGCAGCTTCCCGGGGATCTACGAGCAGTACTTC. It encodes CASSFPGIYEQYF.

This clonotype was seen only once. The chain has TRBV5-1 and TRBJ2-3; tentatively, D is TRBD1 (6 bases). This CDR3 has 16 amino acids. The V end was cut by 2 bases, the J end by 1 base, with 14 bases between. Germline assignment: CDR1 SGHRS and CDR2 YFSETQ. CDR3 region: CASSLVQGLGTDTQYF. The CDR3 nucleotides are TGCGCCAGCAGCTTAGTACAGGGTTTGGGCACAGATACGCAGTATTTT.

This clonotype came up a few times. The chain is built from TRBV2 and TRBJ2-3; 8 bases are a match to TRBD2. Germline-derived CDR1 and CDR2 are SNHLY and FYNNEI. Trimming at V came to 3 bases and at J to 1 base, leaving 3 bases not matched to a gene. The CDR3 is made up of 15 amino acids. CDR3 amino acids: CASSDKAGGTDTQYF. CDR3 bases: TGTGCCAGCAGTGACAAAGCGGGGGGCACAGATACGCAGTATTTT.

J is TRBJ1-2 and V is TRBV4-1; the D gene is possibly TRBD1 (6 bases). Germline CDR1 MGHRA, CDR2 YSYEKL. This CDR3 has 19 amino acids. V lost 2 bases and J lost 3, with 25 bases in between. The CDR3 is CASSQPEGVQGLGDYGYTF. CDR3 bases: TGCGCCAGCAGCCAACCGGAGGGGGTCCAGGGGCTGGGGGACTATGGCTACACCTTC.